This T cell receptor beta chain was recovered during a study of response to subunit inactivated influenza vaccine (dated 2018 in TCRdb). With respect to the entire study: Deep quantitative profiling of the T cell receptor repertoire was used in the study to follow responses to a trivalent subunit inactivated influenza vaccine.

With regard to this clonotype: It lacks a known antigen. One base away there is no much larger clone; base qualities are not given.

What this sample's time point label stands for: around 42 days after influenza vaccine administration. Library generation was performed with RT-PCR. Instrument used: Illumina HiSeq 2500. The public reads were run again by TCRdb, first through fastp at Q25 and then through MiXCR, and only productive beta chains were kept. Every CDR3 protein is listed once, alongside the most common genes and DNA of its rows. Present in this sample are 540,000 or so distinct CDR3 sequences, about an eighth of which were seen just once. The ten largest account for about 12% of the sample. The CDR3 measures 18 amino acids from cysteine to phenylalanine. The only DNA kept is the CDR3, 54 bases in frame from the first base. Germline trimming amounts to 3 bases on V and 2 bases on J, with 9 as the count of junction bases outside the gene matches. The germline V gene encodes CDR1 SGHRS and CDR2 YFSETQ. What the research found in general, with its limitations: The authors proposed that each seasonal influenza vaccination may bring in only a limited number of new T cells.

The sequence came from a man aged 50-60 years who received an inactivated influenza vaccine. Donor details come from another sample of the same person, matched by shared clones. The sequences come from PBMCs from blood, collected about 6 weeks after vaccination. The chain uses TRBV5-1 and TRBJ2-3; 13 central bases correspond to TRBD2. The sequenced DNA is TGCGCCAGCAGCTCCTACGGACTAGCGGGGGAGTCCACAGATACGCAGTATTTT. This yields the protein CASSSYGLAGESTDTQYF.